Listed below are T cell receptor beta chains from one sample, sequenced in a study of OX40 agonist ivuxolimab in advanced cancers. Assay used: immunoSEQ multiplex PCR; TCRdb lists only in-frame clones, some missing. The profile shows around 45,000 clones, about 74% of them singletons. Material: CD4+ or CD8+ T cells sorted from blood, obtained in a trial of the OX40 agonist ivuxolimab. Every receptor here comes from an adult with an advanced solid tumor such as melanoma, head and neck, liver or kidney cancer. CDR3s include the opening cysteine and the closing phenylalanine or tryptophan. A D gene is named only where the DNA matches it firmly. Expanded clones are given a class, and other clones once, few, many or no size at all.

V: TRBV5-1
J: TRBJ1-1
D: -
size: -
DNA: TGCGCCAGCAGCTCCGAGGGGAGGGGCCGGACTGAAGCTTTCTTT
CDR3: CASSSEGRGRTEAFF

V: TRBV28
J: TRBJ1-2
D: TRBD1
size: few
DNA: TGTGCCAGCCGCCTTTCGGGAACAGGGGGCGGAGGCTACACCTTC
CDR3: CASRLSGTGGGGYTF

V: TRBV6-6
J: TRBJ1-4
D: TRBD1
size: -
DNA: TGTGCCAGCAGTCAACCCAGGGGGCGCGATGAAAAACTGTTTTTT
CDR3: CASSQPRGRDEKLFF

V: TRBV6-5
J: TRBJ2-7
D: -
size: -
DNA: TGTGCCAGCAGTTACTCGAACAGTCGTTCCTACGAGCAGTACTTC
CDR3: CASSYSNSRSYEQYF

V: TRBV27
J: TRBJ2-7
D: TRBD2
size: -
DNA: TGTGCCAGCAGTCCCGACCAGCTAGCGGGCCAAACCTACGAGCAGTACTTC
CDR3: CASSPDQLAGQTYEQYF

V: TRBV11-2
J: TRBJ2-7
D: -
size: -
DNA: TGTGCCAGCAGCTTAGTGGTAGCGGCATCCAACTACGAGCAGTACTTC
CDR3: CASSLVVAASNYEQYF

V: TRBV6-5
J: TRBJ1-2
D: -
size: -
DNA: TGTGCCAGCAGCGCTAACTATGGCTACACCTTC
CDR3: CASSANYGYTF

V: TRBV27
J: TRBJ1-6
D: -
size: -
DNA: TGTGCCAGCAGTTTACCAGGGTACGATTCACCCCTCCACTTT
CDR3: CASSLPGYDSPLHF

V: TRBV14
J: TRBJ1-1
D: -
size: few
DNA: TGTGCCAGCAGCCCAAATAGAGGACAGAACTCTCCAAGGAAAGCTTTCTTT
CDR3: CASSPNRGQNSPRKAFF

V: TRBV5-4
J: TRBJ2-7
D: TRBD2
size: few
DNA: TGTGCCAGCAGCGCCGGTAGCGGGAAAGGGGGCGAGCAGTACTTC
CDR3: CASSAGSGKGGEQYF

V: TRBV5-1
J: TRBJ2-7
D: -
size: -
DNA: TGCGCCAGCAACGGCGGGATCTACGAGCAGTACTTC
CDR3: CASNGGIYEQYF

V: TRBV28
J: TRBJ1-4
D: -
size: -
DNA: TGTGCCAGCACCCCACTCGGGGGGACTGAAAAACTGTTTTTT
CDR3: CASTPLGGTEKLFF

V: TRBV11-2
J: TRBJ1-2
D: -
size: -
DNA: TGTGCCAGCAGCTTAGTCTCGGGGTCCAACTATGGCTACACCTTC
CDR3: CASSLVSGSNYGYTF

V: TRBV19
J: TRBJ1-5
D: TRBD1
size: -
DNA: TGTGCCAGTAGTACGCCGGGACAGGGGGGCGGCAATCAGCCCCAGCATTTT
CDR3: CASSTPGQGGGNQPQHF

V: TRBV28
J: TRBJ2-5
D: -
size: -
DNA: TGTGCCAGCAGTTTTTCCGTGGGGAGAGAGACCCAGTACTTC
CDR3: CASSFSVGRETQYF

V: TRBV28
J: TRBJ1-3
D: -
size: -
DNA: TGTGCCAGCACACGTGGAAACACCATATATTTT
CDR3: CASTRGNTIYF

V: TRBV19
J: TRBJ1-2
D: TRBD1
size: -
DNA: TGTGCCAGTACCAACAGGACAGGGGTTGTCTACACCTTC
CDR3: CASTNRTGVVYTF

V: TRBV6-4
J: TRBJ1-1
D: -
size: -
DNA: TGTGCCAGCAGTTACTCGGCCCTAGGCGACACTGAAGCTTTCTTT
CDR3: CASSYSALGDTEAFF

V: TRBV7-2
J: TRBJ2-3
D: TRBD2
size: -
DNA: TGTGCCAGCAGCCACCCCCGGGAGGGCCGGAATACGCAGTATTTT
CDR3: CASSHPREGRNTQYF

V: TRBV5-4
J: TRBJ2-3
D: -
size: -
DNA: TGTGCCAGCAGCTTGGGAACAGGGTTTCAATGGGATACGCAGTATTTT
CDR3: CASSLGTGFQWDTQYF

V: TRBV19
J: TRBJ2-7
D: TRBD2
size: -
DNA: TGTGCCAGTAGTATAGCTAGCGGGAGGTCCTACGAGCAGTACTTC
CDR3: CASSIASGRSYEQYF

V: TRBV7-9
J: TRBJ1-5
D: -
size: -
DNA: TGTGCCAGCAGCCGACAAGAGAATCAGCCCCAGCATTTT
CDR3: CASSRQENQPQHF

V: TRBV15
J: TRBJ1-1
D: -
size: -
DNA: TGTGCCACCAGCTCTGTTCTGGGGGAACCATACACTGAAGCTTTCTTT
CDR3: CATSSVLGEPYTEAFF

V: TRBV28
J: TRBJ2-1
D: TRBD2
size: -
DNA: TGTGCCAGCAGTTCTTCTAGCGGGAGGGCCTTTGAGCAGTTCTTC
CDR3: CASSSSSGRAFEQFF